This T cell receptor beta chain was observed in a study of T cell repertoires in cytomegalovirus infection. For the study at large: Well-studied HLA-B-restricted epitopes and recently identified HLA-C-restricted epitopes of CMV were both used in the study. The public TCR beta signatures pointed to both CMV infection and matching HLA type. Regarding the study as a whole: HLA-C-restricted CMV-specific TCR beta clonotypes were dominant in the ex vivo response. The cumulative frequency of public TCR beta families distinguished individuals who carried CMV together with the relevant HLA.

One entry per CDR3 protein, called by TCRdb with MiXCR from the reads. The data show around 900,000 distinct CDR3 sequences, roughly 30% seen once. The CDR3 has 15 residues. The V segment lost 4 bases and the J segment 1 base; nucleotides outside the gene matches: 4. Per germline, CDR1 SGHTA and CDR2 FQGNSA. In its sample, this clonotype was seen many times. Its antigen is not identified. The receptor was isolated from a human donor in good health (CMV status not recorded). Some clones in this sample may be carry-over from other donors' samples. The chain links TRBV7-2 to TRBJ2-3; 8 nucleotides agree with TRBD2. Here the sequenced sample was cultured CD8+ T cells from PBMCs, taken from culture after CMV antigen stimulation. Here the CDR3 reads CASSSERGRTDTQYF. The CDR3 DNA reads TGTGCCAGCAGCTCGGAGCGGGGGCGCACAGATACGCAGTATTTT.